Listed below are T cell receptor beta chains from one sample, sequenced in a study of blood T cell repertoires in COVID-19. Assay: immunoSEQ multiplex PCR; the TCRdb copy retains only in-frame clones and omits some. The profile covers around 180,000 clones, with roughly 86% appearing a single time and less than 3.5% taken by the ten largest. Sample: peripheral blood. These receptors were taken from a woman in her thirties with active or convalescent COVID-19. The CDR3 runs from the conserved cysteine through the conserved F or W. The D gene is left open where the match is weak. Not every row has a clone size; where given, it reads once, few, many or a size class.

CDR3 length: 18
clone size: .
J gene: TRBJ2-3
V gene: TRBV2
D gene: TRBD2
CDR3 protein: CASRGFTSGGAQTDTQYF
CDR3 DNA: TGTGCCAGCAGGGGCTTTACGAGCGGGGGGGCCCAAACAGATACGCAGTATTTT

CDR3 length: 14
clone size: .
J gene: TRBJ1-5
V gene: TRBV7-2
D gene: .
CDR3 protein: CASSSDSSNQPQHF
CDR3 DNA: TGTGCCAGCAGCTCTGACAGTAGCAATCAGCCCCAGCATTTT

CDR3 length: 17
clone size: few
J gene: TRBJ1-3
V gene: TRBV19
D gene: .
CDR3 protein: CASSSEPPGNFGNTIYF
CDR3 DNA: TGTGCCAGTAGTTCCGAGCCCCCAGGGAACTTTGGAAACACCATATATTTT

CDR3 length: 16
clone size: many
J gene: TRBJ2-2
V gene: TRBV6-5
D gene: TRBD2
CDR3 protein: CASSSLSGRVTGELFF
CDR3 DNA: TGTGCCAGCAGTTCCCTTAGCGGGAGGGTCACCGGGGAGCTGTTTTTT

CDR3 length: 13
clone size: .
J gene: TRBJ1-1
V gene: TRBV3-1/TRBV3-2
D gene: TRBD1
CDR3 protein: CASSRQGVAEAFF
CDR3 DNA: TGTGCCAGCAGCCGACAGGGAGTTGCTGAAGCTTTCTTT

CDR3 length: 15
clone size: .
J gene: TRBJ1-3
V gene: TRBV9
D gene: .
CDR3 protein: CASSVNPSSGNTIYF
CDR3 DNA: TGTGCCAGCAGCGTAAATCCGAGCTCTGGAAACACCATATATTTT

CDR3 length: 14
clone size: .
J gene: TRBJ1-1
V gene: TRBV4-1
D gene: TRBD1
CDR3 protein: CASSQPGGGTEAFF
CDR3 DNA: TGCGCCAGCAGCCAACCAGGGGGCGGCACTGAAGCTTTCTTT

CDR3 length: 16
clone size: .
J gene: TRBJ1-1
V gene: TRBV20-1
D gene: TRBD1
CDR3 protein: CSASLMDRGPNTEAFF
CDR3 DNA: TGCAGTGCTAGTCTCATGGACAGGGGGCCGAACACTGAAGCTTTCTTT

CDR3 length: 15
clone size: .
J gene: TRBJ2-1
V gene: TRBV19
D gene: TRBD2
CDR3 protein: CASSITSGRRNEQFF
CDR3 DNA: TGTGCCAGTAGTATAACTAGCGGGAGACGTAATGAGCAGTTCTTC

CDR3 length: 14
clone size: .
J gene: TRBJ2-3
V gene: TRBV2
D gene: .
CDR3 protein: CASSWRAYTDTQYF
CDR3 DNA: TGTGCCAGCAGTTGGCGGGCATACACAGATACGCAGTATTTT

CDR3 length: 16
clone size: .
J gene: TRBJ1-5
V gene: TRBV10-3
D gene: .
CDR3 protein: CAISESKGISNQPQHF
CDR3 DNA: TGTGCCATCAGTGAGTCGAAGGGGATTAGCAATCAGCCCCAGCATTTT

CDR3 length: 14
clone size: .
J gene: TRBJ1-2
V gene: TRBV10-3
D gene: .
CDR3 protein: CAISEGGRFYGYTF
CDR3 DNA: TGTGCCATCAGTGAGGGGGGCAGATTCTATGGCTACACCTTC

CDR3 length: 13
clone size: .
J gene: TRBJ1-2
V gene: TRBV18
D gene: TRBD1
CDR3 protein: CASSPQGAQGYTF
CDR3 DNA: TGTGCCAGCTCACCCCAGGGGGCGCAGGGCTACACCTTC

CDR3 length: 15
clone size: .
J gene: TRBJ2-2
V gene: TRBV23-1
D gene: TRBD2
CDR3 protein: CASSRLAVGTGELFF
CDR3 DNA: TGCGCCAGCTCAAGACTAGCGGTGGGGACCGGGGAGCTGTTTTTT

CDR3 length: 15
clone size: .
J gene: TRBJ1-2
V gene: TRBV5-1
D gene: .
CDR3 protein: CASSLRGGGVFGYTF
CDR3 DNA: TGCGCCAGCAGCCTTCGGGGCGGAGGGGTTTTTGGCTACACCTTC

CDR3 length: 13
clone size: few
J gene: TRBJ2-7
V gene: TRBV30
D gene: .
CDR3 protein: CAWGEWGLDEQYF
CDR3 DNA: TGTGCCTGGGGAGAATGGGGCCTGGACGAGCAGTACTTC

CDR3 length: 17
clone size: .
J gene: TRBJ2-7
V gene: TRBV4-2
D gene: TRBD1
CDR3 protein: CASSREGASTGIYEQYF
CDR3 DNA: TGTGCCAGCAGCCGGGAAGGGGCCTCGACAGGGATTTACGAGCAGTACTTC

CDR3 length: 13
clone size: once
J gene: TRBJ2-1
V gene: TRBV18
D gene: .
CDR3 protein: CASSPRENNEQFF
CDR3 DNA: TGTGCCAGCTCACCTCGAGAAAACAATGAGCAGTTCTTC

CDR3 length: 15
clone size: .
J gene: TRBJ1-5
V gene: TRBV27
D gene: TRBD1
CDR3 protein: CASGSRGLGNQPQHF
CDR3 DNA: TGTGCCAGCGGGTCCAGGGGGCTTGGCAATCAGCCCCAGCATTTT

CDR3 length: 16
clone size: .
J gene: TRBJ2-3
V gene: TRBV20-1
D gene: TRBD2
CDR3 protein: CSVSPPGLAFADTQYF
CDR3 DNA: TGCAGTGTTAGTCCTCCGGGACTAGCGTTCGCAGATACGCAGTATTTT

CDR3 length: 12
clone size: .
J gene: TRBJ1-1
V gene: TRBV6-5
D gene: .
CDR3 protein: CASSLPPGEAFF
CDR3 DNA: TGTGCCAGCAGTTTACCCCCAGGGGAGGCTTTCTTT

CDR3 length: 15
clone size: .
J gene: TRBJ2-2
V gene: TRBV11-3
D gene: TRBD2
CDR3 protein: CASSLRGGATGELFF
CDR3 DNA: TGTGCCAGCAGCCTTCGGGGAGGGGCCACCGGGGAGCTGTTTTTT

CDR3 length: 19
clone size: .
J gene: TRBJ2-1
V gene: TRBV13
D gene: TRBD2
CDR3 protein: CASSPPRTSGGSVYNEQFF
CDR3 DNA: TGTGCCAGCAGCCCCCCCCGGACTAGCGGGGGAAGCGTGTACAATGAGCAGTTCTTC

CDR3 length: 12
clone size: .
J gene: TRBJ1-1
V gene: TRBV19
D gene: .
CDR3 protein: CASSKGVTEAFF
CDR3 DNA: TGTGCCAGTAGTAAAGGAGTCACTGAAGCTTTCTTT

CDR3 length: 17
clone size: .
J gene: TRBJ1-6
V gene: TRBV7-5
D gene: .
CDR3 protein: CARSSDCHHQNNSPLHF
CDR3 DNA: TGTGCCAGAAGTTCGGACTGTCACCACCAAAATAATTCACCCCTCCACTTT

CDR3 length: 13
clone size: .
J gene: TRBJ2-7
V gene: TRBV27
D gene: .
CDR3 protein: CASSPPLSYEQYF
CDR3 DNA: TGTGCCAGCAGTCCCCCCCTCTCCTACGAGCAGTACTTC

CDR3 length: 14
clone size: .
J gene: TRBJ1-1
V gene: TRBV2
D gene: .
CDR3 protein: CASRTPKGDTEAFF
CDR3 DNA: TGTGCCAGCAGGACCCCAAAGGGGGACACTGAAGCTTTCTTT

CDR3 length: 14
clone size: .
J gene: TRBJ1-3
V gene: TRBV7-2
D gene: .
CDR3 protein: CASSLGSSGNTIYF
CDR3 DNA: TGTGCCAGCAGCTTAGGGAGCTCTGGAAACACCATATATTTT

CDR3 length: 14
clone size: .
J gene: TRBJ1-5
V gene: TRBV18
D gene: .
CDR3 protein: CASSPRTGNQPQHF
CDR3 DNA: TGTGCCAGCTCACCACGGACAGGCAATCAGCCCCAGCATTTT

CDR3 length: 13
clone size: .
J gene: TRBJ1-6
V gene: TRBV28
D gene: .
CDR3 protein: CASNRERDSPLHF
CDR3 DNA: TGTGCCAGCAACAGGGAGAGGGACTCACCCCTCCACTTT

CDR3 length: 16
clone size: .
J gene: TRBJ1-2
V gene: TRBV6-5
D gene: TRBD1
CDR3 protein: CASSYSAGGLSYGYTF
CDR3 DNA: TGTGCCAGCAGTTACTCGGCAGGGGGCTTGAGCTATGGCTACACCTTC

CDR3 length: 15
clone size: .
J gene: TRBJ2-7
V gene: TRBV27
D gene: TRBD2
CDR3 protein: CASSLSRLAIYEQYF
CDR3 DNA: TGTGCCAGCAGTTTATCGCGACTAGCGATTTACGAGCAGTACTTC

CDR3 length: 17
clone size: .
J gene: TRBJ2-7
V gene: TRBV28
D gene: .
CDR3 protein: CASSSRGGGMDSYEQYF
CDR3 DNA: TGTGCCAGCAGTTCTAGAGGGGGGGGGATGGATTCCTACGAGCAGTACTTC